This TCR beta chain was profiled in a study of blood T cell repertoires in COVID-19. CDR3 length: 13 residues. With 0 bases removed from V and 7 bases from J, the gap between germline ends came to 7 bases. The germline V gene encodes CDR1 KGHSY and CDR2 FQNENV. The table came from immunoSEQ multiplex PCR; TCRdb's copy has only in-frame clones and leaves some out. This table holds approximately 210,000 clones, 85% to 95% found once. Sequenced input: peripheral blood. The rearrangement links TRBV16 to TRBJ1-5; D call uncertain. The clonotype comes from a man under 40 with COVID-19, enrolled during active disease. Here the CDR3 DNA reads TGTGCCAGCAGCCAATCGGCGGTCCAGCCCCAGCATTTT. Residues: CASSQSAVQPQHF.